These 13 T cell receptor beta chains originate from one sample sequenced in a study of glioma-infiltrating T cells after dendritic cell vaccination. Time point described: after dendritic cell vaccination, including at tumor progression/relapse. Generated by immunoSEQ multiplex PCR, the TCRdb table keeps only in-frame clones and is missing some. The sample consists of about 65,000 clones, roughly nine tenths of them appearing once. The sequencing here drew on blood, taken after dendritic cell vaccination. The receptors shown here come from a human donor with glioblastoma.

The chain employs TRBV10-1 and TRBJ2-3; TRBD1 might be the D (6 bases). The CDR3 runs 15 residues. Trimming pared 5 bases from V and 0 bases from J, leaving 12 bases between. Germline-derived CDR1 and CDR2 are WNHNN and SYGVQD (reference sequence). Here the CDR3 reads CASSQGGSSTDTQYF. Written as DNA, the CDR3 is TGCGCCAGCAGTCAAGGGGGATCTAGCACAGATACGCAGTATTTT.

This chain links TRBV5-8 with TRBJ2-2; 8 bases are a match to TRBD1. The V gene's germline CDR1 is SGHTS and CDR2 YDEGEE. The CDR3 spans 13 residues. V dropped 4 bases and J dropped 6; count of bases not matched to a gene: 2. The CDR3 DNA is TGTGCCAGCAGCCGGACAGGGTCCGGGGAGCTGTTTTTT. The encoded protein is CASSRTGSGELFF.

The chain combines TRBV19 with TRBJ1-1, with TRBD1 matching over 10 bases. The CDR3 contains 15 residues. Trimming removed 6 bases from V and 6 bases from J; junction bases left unmatched: 10. Germline CDR1 and CDR2: LNHDA and SQIVND (reference sequence). The CDR3 is CASRETGGYSSEAFF. For the CDR3, the DNA is TGTGCCAGTAGGGAGACAGGGGGCTATAGCTCTGAAGCTTTCTTT.

The chain couples TRBV25-1 to TRBJ1-4, with a tentative D call TRBD1 (5 bases). CDR1 MGHDK and CDR2 SYGVNS come from the germline V gene. Trimming took off 6 bases at V and 2 bases at J, with 10 bases between the two ends. CDR3 size: 14 residues. CDR3 sequence (DNA): TGTGCCAGCAGGTCCCGGGGGACTAATGAAAAACTGTTTTTT. Translated, it gives CASRSRGTNEKLFF.

The chain couples TRBV5-6 to TRBJ1-5; TRBD1 is a possible D gene (5 bases). V was shortened by 4 bases and J by 2 bases, with 10 bases between the two germline ends. The germline V gene has CDR1 SGHDT and CDR2 YYEEEE. This CDR3 region has 14 residues. CDR3 residues: CASSLGVGNQPQHF. In DNA form, the CDR3 reads TGTGCCAGCAGCCTAGGGGTTGGCAATCAGCCCCAGCATTTT.

This clone was picked up a small number of times. The chain carries TRBV12-1 and TRBJ2-1; the listed D gene, TRBD2, was not tested against the DNA. TRBV12-1 is termed a pseudogene. CDR3 length: 18 amino acids. In nucleotides, the CDR3 is TGTGCCAGCAGCTTCCGCCCGACTAGCGGGAGCTCCTACAATGAGCAGTTCTTC. Translation: CASSFRPTSGSSYNEQFF.

V gene TRBV7-2 combines with J gene TRBJ2-4; D is ambiguous. Germline V gene sequence: CDR1 SGHTA, CDR2 FQGNSA. Deletions cut 4 bases from V and 6 bases from J, with 7 bases between. The CDR3 extends over 12 amino acids. The CDR3 is CASSSDSNIQYF. The CDR3 DNA follows: TGTGCCAGCAGCTCTGACTCAAACATTCAGTACTTC.

This CDR3 is CASSYRGSGRAYNSEQYF. The CDR3 DNA follows: TGTGCCAGCAGCTACCGGGGTAGCGGGAGGGCCTATAACTCTGAGCAGTACTTC. The V gene is TRBV5-5, the J gene TRBJ2-7; 11 bases fit TRBD2. Germline V gives CDR1 SGHKS, CDR2 YYEKEE (reference sequence). The CDR3 consists of 18 residues. V lost 3 bases and J lost 7; bases outside the gene matches: 18.

This chain joins TRBV27 and TRBJ2-7; perhaps TRBD2 as D (5 bases). This CDR3 is 14 amino acids long. Trimming took 5 bases from V and 2 from J, leaving 13 bases between them. Looked up from germline, CDR1 is MNHEY and CDR2 is SMNVEV (reference sequence). CDR3 sequence (DNA): TGTGCCAGCAGTCCCCCGGAGAGGGCCTACGAGCAGTACTTC. It yields the protein CASSPPERAYEQYF.

The chain employs TRBV19 and TRBJ2-1, with a tentative D call TRBD2 (6 bases). The V end lost 1 base, the J end lost 0 bases, and 13 bases lay between the germline ends. Germline V CDR1 and CDR2: LNHDA, SQIVND (reference sequence). This CDR3 has 17 residues. For the CDR3, the DNA is TGTGCCAGTAGTATAGGGACTATACCGAGCTCCTACAATGAGCAGTTCTTC. Encoded protein: CASSIGTIPSSYNEQFF.

This chain joins TRBV5-1 and TRBJ1-1; TRBD1 is a possible D gene (5 bases). This CDR3 contains 13 residues. The V gene's germline CDR1 is SGHRS and CDR2 YFSETQ. The V end lost 4 bases, the J end lost 5 bases, and 12 bases lay between the germline ends. The CDR3 DNA sequence: TGCGCCAGCAGCCGAGCGGGGGGGACTGAAGCTTTCTTT. As protein: CASSRAGGTEAFF. The full variable domain, with the rest looked up from reference TRBV5-1 and TRBJ1-1, is KAGVTQTPRYLIKTRGQQVTLSCSPISGHRSVSWYQQTPGQGLQFLFEYFSETQRNKGNFPGRFSGRQFSNSRSEMNVSTLELGDSALYLCASSRAGGTEAFFGQGTRLTVV.

The V and J genes are TRBV5-5 and TRBJ2-1, with 7 positions matching TRBD2. Germline CDR1 and CDR2: SGHKS and YYEKEE (reference sequence). The CDR3 sequence is 15 residues long. J lost 6 bases, V lost 2 bases, and 8 bases had no gene match. DNA of the CDR3: TGTGCCAGCAGCTTAGACGCGGGGGATAGCAATGAGCAGTTCTTC. This translates into CASSLDAGDSNEQFF. The complete variable domain, with remaining parts taken from reference TRBV5-5 and TRBJ2-1, reads DAGVTQSPTHLIKTRGQQVTLRCSPISGHKSVSWYQQVLGQGPQFIFQYYEKEERGRGNFPDRFSARQFPNYSSELNVNALLLGDSALYLCASSLDAGDSNEQFFGPGTRLTVL.

The chain joins TRBV19 to TRBJ1-2, with 10 bases aligning to TRBD1. Trimming at V came to 5 bases and at J to 10 bases, leaving 16 bases not matched to a gene. Looked up from germline, CDR1 is LNHDA and CDR2 is SQIVND (reference sequence). The CDR3 sequence is 16 residues long. CDR3 sequence (DNA): TGTGCCAGTAGTCCGAACCGGGACAGGGGTTCCGGCGCCTACACCTTC. It is translated as CASSPNRDRGSGAYTF.